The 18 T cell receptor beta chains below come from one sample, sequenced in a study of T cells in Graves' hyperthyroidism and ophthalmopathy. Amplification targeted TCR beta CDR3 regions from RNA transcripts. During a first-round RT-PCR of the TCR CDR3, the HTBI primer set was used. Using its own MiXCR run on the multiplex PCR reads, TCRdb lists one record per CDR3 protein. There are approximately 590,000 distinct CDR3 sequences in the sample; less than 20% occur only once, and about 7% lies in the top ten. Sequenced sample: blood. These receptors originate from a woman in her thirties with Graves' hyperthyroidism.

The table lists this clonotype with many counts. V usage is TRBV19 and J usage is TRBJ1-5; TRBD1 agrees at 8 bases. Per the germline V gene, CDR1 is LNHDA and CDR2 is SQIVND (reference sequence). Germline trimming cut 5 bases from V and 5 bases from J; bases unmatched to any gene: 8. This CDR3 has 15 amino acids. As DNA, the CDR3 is TGTGCCAGTAGTCTACCGGACAGGGACGATCAGCCCCAGCATTTT. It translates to CASSLPDRDDQPQHF.

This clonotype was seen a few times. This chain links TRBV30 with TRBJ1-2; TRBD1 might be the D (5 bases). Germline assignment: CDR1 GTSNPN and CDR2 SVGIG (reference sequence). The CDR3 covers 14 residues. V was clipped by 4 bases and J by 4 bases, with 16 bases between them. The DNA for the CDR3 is TGTGCCTGGAACCCCCCAGGGTACGGCTATGGCTACACCTTC. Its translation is CAWNPPGYGYGYTF. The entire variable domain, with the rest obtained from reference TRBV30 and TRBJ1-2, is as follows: SQTIHQWPATLVQPVGSPLSLECTVEGTSNPNLYWYRQAAGRGLQLLFYSVGIGQISSEVPQNLSASRPQDRQFILSSKKLLLSDSGFYLCAWNPPGYGYGYTFGSGTRLTVV.

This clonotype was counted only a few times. The CDR3 sequence: CASSVGLAGTPNTGELFF. CDR3 nucleotides: TGTGCCAGCAGCGTAGGTCTAGCGGGGACCCCGAACACCGGGGAGCTGTTTTTT. This chain connects TRBV9 to TRBJ2-2; 9 nucleotides agree with TRBD2. Germline V gives CDR1 SGDLS, CDR2 YYNGEE. The CDR3 covers 18 residues. V dropped 0 bases and J dropped 0; count of bases not matched to a gene: 6.

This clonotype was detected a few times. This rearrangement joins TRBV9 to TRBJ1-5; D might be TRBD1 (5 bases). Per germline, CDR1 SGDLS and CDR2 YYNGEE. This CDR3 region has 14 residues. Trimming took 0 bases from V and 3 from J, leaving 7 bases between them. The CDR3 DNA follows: TGTGCCAGCAGCGTAGGGACAATCAATCAGCCCCAGCATTTT. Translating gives CASSVGTINQPQHF.

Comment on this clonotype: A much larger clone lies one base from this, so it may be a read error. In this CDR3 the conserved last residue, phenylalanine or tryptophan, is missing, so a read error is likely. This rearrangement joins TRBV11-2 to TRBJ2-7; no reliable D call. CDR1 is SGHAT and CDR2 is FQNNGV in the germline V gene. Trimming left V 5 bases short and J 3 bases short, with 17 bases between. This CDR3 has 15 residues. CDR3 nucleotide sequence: TGTGCCAGCAGCCGAAATACCCTAATAAGCTACGAGCAGTACCTC. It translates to CASSRNTLISYEQYL.

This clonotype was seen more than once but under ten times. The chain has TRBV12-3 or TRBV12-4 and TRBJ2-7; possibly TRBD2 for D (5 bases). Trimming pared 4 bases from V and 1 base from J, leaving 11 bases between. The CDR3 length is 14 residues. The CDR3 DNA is TGTGCCAGCAGTTATGAGGGATATTCCTACGAGCAGTACTTC. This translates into CASSYEGYSYEQYF.

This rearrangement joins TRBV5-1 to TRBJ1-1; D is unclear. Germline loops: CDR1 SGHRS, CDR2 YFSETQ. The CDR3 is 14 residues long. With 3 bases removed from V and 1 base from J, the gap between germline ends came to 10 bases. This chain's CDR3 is CASSSLNSNTEAFF. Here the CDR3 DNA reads TGCGCCAGCAGCTCGCTCAACTCGAACACTGAAGCTTTCTTT.

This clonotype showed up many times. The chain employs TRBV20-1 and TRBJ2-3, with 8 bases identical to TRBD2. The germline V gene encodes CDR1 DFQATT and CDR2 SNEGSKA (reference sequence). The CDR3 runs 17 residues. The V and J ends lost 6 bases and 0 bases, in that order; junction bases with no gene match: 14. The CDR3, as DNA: TGCAGTGCCCTATACACGGGGCCTAGCGGGAGCACAGATACGCAGTATTTT. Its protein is CSALYTGPSGSTDTQYF.

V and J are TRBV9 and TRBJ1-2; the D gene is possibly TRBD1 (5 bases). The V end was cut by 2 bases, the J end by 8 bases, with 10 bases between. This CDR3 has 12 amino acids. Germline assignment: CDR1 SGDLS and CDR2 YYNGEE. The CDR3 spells CASSVEGRGYTF. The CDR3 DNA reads TGTGCCAGCAGCGTGGAGGGACGGGGCTACACCTTC.

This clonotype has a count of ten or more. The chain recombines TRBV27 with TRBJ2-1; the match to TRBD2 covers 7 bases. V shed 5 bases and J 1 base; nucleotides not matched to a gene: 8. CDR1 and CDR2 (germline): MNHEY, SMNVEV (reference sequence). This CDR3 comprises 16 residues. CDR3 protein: CASSPQTSASYNEQFF. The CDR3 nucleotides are TGTGCCAGCAGTCCACAAACTAGCGCGTCCTACAATGAGCAGTTCTTC.

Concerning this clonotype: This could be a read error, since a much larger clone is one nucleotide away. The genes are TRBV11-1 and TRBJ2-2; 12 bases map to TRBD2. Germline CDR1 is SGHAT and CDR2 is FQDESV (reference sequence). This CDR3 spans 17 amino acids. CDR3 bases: TGTGTCAGCAGCTTTTTGACTAGCGGGAGACGTGGCGGGGAGCTGTTTTTT. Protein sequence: CVSSFLTSGRRGGELFF.

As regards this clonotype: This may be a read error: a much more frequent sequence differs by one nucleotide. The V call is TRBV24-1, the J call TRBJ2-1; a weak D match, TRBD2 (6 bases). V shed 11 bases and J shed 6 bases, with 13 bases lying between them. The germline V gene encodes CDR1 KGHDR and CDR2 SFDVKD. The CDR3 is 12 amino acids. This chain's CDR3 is CANGPSANEQFF. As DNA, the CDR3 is TGTGCCAATGGACCTAGCGCCAATGAGCAGTTCTTC.

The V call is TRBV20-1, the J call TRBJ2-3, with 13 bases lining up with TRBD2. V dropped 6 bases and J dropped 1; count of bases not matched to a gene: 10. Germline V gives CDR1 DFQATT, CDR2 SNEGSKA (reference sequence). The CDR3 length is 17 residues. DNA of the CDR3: TGCAGTGCCCCGGGACTAGCGGGGTCGTATGGCACAGATACGCAGTATTTT. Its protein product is CSAPGLAGSYGTDTQYF.

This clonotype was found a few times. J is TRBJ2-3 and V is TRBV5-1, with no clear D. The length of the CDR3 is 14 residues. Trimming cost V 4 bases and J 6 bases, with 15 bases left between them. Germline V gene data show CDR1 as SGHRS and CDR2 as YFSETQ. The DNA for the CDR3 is TGCGCCAGCAGCCCGGACGGGTGGTCGGATACGCAGTATTTT. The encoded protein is CASSPDGWSDTQYF.

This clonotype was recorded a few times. The CDR3 loop is CASSQESTSANEQFF. CDR3 sequence (DNA): TGCGCCAGCAGCCAAGAATCCACTAGCGCTAATGAGCAGTTCTTC. The chain uses TRBV4-1 and TRBJ2-1; 7 positions agree with TRBD2. V lost 0 bases, J lost 7 bases, and 6 bases stayed unmatched. The CDR3 has 15 residues. Looked up from germline, CDR1 is MGHRA and CDR2 is YSYEKL.

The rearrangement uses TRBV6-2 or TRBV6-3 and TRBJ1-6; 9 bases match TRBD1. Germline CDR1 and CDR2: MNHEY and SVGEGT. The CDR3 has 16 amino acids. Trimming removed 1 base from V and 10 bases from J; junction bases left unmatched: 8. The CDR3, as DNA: TGTGCCAGCAGTTACTGGGGACAGGGTCCGGAATCACCCCTCCACTTT. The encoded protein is CASSYWGQGPESPLHF.

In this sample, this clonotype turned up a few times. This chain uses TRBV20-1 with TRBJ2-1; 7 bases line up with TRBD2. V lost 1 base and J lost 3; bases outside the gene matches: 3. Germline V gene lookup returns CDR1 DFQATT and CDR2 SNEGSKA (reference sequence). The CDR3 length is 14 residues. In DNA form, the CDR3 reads TGCAGTGCTAGAGCCTCGGGAGGCTACAATGAGCAGTTCTTC. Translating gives CSARASGGYNEQFF.

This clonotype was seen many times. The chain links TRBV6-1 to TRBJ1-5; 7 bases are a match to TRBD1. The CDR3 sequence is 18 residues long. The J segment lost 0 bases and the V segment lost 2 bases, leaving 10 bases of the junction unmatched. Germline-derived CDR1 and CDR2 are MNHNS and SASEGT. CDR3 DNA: TGTGCCAGCAGTGAACGGGACAGTACTGTCTATAGCAATCAGCCCCAGCATTTT. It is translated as CASSERDSTVYSNQPQHF.